This T cell receptor (beta chain) was profiled in a study of cytomegalovirus exposure and HLA in healthy donors. Study outcomes and limitations: The classifier reportedly diagnosed cytomegalovirus status with high specificity and sensitivity.

The germline CDR1 and CDR2 sequences are MDHEN and SYDVKM. The ends lost 3 bases at V and 3 bases at J; junction bases unmatched: 5. This CDR3 comprises 15 residues. The protocol was immunoSEQ multiplex PCR, while the TCRdb copy is restricted to in-frame clones and leaves out a portion. The table includes about 220,000 clones, approximately 90% detected once. Concerning this clone itself: As yet, its antigen is unknown.

The source is a woman aged 18-29 years in good health and CMV-seronegative. The sequenced sample was PBMCs. The chain couples TRBV28 to TRBJ2-5; TRBD2 aligns across 9 bases. The CDR3 nucleotides are TGTGCCAGCAGTTTCCGGCGGGGGGGGAAAGAGACCCAGTACTTC. Translation gives CASSFRRGGKETQYF.